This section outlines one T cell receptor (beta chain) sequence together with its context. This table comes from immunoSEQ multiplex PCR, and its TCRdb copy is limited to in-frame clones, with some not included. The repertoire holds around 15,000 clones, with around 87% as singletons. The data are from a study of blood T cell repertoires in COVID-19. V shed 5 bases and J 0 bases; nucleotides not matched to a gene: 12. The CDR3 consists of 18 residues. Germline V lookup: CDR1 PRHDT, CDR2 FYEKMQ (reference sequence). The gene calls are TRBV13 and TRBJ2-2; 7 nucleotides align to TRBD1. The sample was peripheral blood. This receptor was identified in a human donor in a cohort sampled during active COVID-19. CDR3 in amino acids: CASSTNRGDYANTGELFF. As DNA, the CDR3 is TGTGCCAGCAGCACTAACAGGGGAGACTACGCGAACACCGGGGAGCTGTTTTTT.